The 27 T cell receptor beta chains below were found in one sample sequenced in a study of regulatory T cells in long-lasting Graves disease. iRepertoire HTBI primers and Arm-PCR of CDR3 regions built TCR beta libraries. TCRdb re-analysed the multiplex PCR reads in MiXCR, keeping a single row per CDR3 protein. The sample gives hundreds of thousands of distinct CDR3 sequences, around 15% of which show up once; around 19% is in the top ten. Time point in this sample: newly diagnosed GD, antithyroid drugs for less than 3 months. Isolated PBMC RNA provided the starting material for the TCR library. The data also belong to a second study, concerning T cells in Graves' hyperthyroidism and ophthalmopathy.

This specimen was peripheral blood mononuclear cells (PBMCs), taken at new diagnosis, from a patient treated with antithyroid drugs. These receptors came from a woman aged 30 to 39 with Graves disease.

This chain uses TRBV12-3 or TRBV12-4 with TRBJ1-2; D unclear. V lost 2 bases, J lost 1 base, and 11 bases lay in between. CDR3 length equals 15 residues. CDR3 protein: CASSLMTRLNYGYTF. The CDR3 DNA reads TGTGCCAGCAGTTTAATGACACGCCTTAACTATGGCTACACCTTC.

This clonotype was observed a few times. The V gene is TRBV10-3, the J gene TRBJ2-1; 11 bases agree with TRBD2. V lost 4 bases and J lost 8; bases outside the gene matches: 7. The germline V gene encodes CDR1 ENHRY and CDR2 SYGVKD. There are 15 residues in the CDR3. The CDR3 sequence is CAISATSGISYEQFF. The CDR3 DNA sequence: TGTGCCATCAGTGCGACTAGCGGGATTTCCTATGAGCAGTTCTTC.

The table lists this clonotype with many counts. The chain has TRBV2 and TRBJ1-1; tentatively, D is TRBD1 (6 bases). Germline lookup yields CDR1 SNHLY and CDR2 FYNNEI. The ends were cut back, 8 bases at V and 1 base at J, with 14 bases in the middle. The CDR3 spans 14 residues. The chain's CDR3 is CASHFRGANTEAFF. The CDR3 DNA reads TGTGCCAGCCATTTCCGGGGGGCGAACACTGAAGCTTTCTTT.

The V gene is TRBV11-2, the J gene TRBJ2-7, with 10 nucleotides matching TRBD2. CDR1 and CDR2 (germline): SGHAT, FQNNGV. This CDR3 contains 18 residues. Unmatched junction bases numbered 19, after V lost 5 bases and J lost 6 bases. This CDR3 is CASSPVRYLAGESCEQYF. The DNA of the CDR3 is TGTGCCAGCAGCCCGGTCCGTTATCTAGCGGGAGAGAGTTGCGAGCAGTACTTC. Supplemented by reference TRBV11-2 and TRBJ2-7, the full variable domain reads EAGVAQSPRYKIIEKRQSVAFWCNPISGHATLYWYQQILGQGPKLLIQFQNNGVVDDSQLPKDRFSAERLKGVDSTLKIQPAKLEDSAVYLCASSPVRYLAGESCEQYFGPGTRLTVT.

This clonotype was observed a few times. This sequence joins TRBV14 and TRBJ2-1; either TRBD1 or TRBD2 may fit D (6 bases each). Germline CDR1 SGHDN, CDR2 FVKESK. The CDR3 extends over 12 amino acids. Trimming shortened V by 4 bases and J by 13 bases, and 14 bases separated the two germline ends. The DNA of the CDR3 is TGTGCCAGCAGCCCTCTCCCGGGGGCTCAGTTCTTC. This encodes CASSPLPGAQFF.

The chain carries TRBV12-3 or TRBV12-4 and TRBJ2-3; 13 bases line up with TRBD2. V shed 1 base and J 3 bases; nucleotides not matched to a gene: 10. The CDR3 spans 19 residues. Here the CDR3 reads CASSLVVRAGLAGTDTQYF. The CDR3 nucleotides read TGTGCCAGCAGTTTAGTTGTACGGGCGGGACTAGCGGGGACAGATACGCAGTATTTT.

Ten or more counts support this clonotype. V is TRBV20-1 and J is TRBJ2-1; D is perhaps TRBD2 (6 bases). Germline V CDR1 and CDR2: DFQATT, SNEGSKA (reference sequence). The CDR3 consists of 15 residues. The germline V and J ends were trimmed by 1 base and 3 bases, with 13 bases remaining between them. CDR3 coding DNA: TGCAGTGCTAGAGTAGCTGCGGGATACTACAATGAGCAGTTCTTC. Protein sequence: CSARVAAGYYNEQFF.

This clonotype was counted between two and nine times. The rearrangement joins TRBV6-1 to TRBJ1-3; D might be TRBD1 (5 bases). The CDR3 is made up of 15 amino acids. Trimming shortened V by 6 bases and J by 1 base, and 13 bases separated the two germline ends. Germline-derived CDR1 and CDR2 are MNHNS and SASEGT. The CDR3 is CASRPRDLSGNTIYF. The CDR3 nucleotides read TGTGCCAGCAGGCCAAGGGACTTATCTGGAAACACCATATATTTT.

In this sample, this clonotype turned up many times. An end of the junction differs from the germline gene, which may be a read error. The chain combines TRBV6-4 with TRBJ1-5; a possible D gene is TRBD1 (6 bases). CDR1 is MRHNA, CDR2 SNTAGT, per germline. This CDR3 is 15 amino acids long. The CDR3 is CASSYSGQFPQPQHF. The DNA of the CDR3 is TGTGCCAGCAGTTACTCCGGACAGTTCCCTCAGCCCCAGCATTTT.

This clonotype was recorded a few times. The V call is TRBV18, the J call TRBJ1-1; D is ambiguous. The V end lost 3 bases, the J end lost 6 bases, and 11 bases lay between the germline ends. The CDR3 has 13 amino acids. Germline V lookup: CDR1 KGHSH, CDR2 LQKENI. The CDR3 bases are TGTGCCAGCTCACCCCAGCGGGGTTCTGAAGCTTTCTTT. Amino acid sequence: CASSPQRGSEAFF.

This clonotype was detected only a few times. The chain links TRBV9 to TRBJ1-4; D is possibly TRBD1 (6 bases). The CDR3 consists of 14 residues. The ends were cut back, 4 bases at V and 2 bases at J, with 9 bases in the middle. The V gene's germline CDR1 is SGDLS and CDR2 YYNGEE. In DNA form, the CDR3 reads TGTGCCAGCAGCCGTCAGGGGACTAATGAAAAACTGTTTTTT. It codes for CASSRQGTNEKLFF.

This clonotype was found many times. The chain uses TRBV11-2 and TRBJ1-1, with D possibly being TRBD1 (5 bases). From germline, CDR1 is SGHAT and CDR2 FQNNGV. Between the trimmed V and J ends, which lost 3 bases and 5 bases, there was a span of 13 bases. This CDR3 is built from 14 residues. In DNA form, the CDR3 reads TGTGCCAGCAGCTTGCGACGGGGCATAACTGAAGCTTTCTTT. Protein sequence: CASSLRRGITEAFF. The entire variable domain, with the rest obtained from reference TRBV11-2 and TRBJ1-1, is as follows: EAGVAQSPRYKIIEKRQSVAFWCNPISGHATLYWYQQILGQGPKLLIQFQNNGVVDDSQLPKDRFSAERLKGVDSTLKIQPAKLEDSAVYLCASSLRRGITEAFFGQGTRLTVV.

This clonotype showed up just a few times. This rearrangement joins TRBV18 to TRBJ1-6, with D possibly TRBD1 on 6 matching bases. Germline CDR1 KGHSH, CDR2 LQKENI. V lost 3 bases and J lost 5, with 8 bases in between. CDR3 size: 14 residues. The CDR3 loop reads CASSPDSNNSPLHF. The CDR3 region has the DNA TGTGCCAGCTCACCGGACAGTAATAATTCACCCCTCCACTTT. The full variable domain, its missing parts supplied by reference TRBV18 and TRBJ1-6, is NAGVMQNPRHLVRRRGQEARLRCSPMKGHSHVYWYRQLPEEGLKFMVYLQKENIIDESGMPKERFSAEFPKEGPSILRIQQVVRGDSAAYFCASSPDSNNSPLHFGNGTRLTVT.

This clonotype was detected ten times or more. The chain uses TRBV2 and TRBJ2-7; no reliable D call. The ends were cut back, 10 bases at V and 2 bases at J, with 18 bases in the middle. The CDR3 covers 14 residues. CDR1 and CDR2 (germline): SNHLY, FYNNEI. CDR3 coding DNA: TGTGCCAACCAAAGCCCAGTGGGTGCCTACGAGCAGTACTTC. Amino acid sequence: CANQSPVGAYEQYF.

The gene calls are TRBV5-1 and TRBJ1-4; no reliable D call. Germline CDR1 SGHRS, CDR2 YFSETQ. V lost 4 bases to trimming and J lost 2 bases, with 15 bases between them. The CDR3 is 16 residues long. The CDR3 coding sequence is TGCGCCAGCAGCGCGGTTGGAACGGGTACTAATGAAAAACTGTTTTTT. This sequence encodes CASSAVGTGTNEKLFF.

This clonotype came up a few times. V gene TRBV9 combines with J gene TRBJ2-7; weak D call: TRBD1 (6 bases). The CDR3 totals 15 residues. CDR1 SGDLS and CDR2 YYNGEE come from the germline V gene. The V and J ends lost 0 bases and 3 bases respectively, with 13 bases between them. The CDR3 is CASSVGTGLDYEQYF. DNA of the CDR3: TGTGCCAGCAGCGTAGGAACAGGGCTTGACTACGAGCAGTACTTC.

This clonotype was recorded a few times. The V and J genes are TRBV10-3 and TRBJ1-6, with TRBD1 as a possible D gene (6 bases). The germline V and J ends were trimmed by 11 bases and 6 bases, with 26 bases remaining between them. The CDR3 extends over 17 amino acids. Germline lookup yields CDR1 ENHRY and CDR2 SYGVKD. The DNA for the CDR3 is TGTGCCTCGCAAGGGGATCAAGGGGGATCAGTTAATTCACCCCTCCACTTT. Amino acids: CASQGDQGGSVNSPLHF.

CDR3 coding DNA: TGTGCCAGCAGCTTACCTCCTAGCTACGAGCAGTACTTC. Translated, it gives CASSLPPSYEQYF. This chain links TRBV7-6 with TRBJ2-7, with D uncertain. Germline V lookup: CDR1 SGHVS, CDR2 FNYEAQ. Trimming pared 2 bases from V and 3 bases from J, leaving 8 bases between. The CDR3 totals 13 residues.

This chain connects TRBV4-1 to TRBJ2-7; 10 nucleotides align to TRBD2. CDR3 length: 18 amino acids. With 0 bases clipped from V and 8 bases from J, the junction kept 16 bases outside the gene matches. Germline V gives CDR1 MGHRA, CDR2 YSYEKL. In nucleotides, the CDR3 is TGCGCCAGCAGCCAAGATCCCCAACTAGCGGGACCCCCCCTTCAGCAGTACTTC. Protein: CASSQDPQLAGPPLQQYF.

CDR3 bases: TGTGCCTGGAGTAAGGGACAGGGACGAGGCTACGAGCAGTACTTC. Translation gives CAWSKGQGRGYEQYF. This chain links TRBV30 with TRBJ2-7, with 9 bases lining up with TRBD1. The CDR3 loop spans 15 amino acids. Looked up from germline, CDR1 is GTSNPN and CDR2 is SVGIG (reference sequence). Germline trimming cut 2 bases from V and 3 bases from J; bases unmatched to any gene: 8. The full variable domain, rest sourced from reference TRBV30 and TRBJ2-7, is SQTIHQWPATLVQPVGSPLSLECTVEGTSNPNLYWYRQAAGRGLQLLFYSVGIGQISSEVPQNLSASRPQDRQFILSSKKLLLSDSGFYLCAWSKGQGRGYEQYFGPGTRLTVT.

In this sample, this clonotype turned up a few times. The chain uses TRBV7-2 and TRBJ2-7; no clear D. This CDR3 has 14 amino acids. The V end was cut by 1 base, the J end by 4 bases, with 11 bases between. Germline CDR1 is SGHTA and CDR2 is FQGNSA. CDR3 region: CASSLGVLIYEQYF. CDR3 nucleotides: TGTGCCAGCAGCTTAGGAGTCCTTATATACGAGCAGTACTTC.

CDR3: CASSQGTRGVYEQYF. The CDR3 DNA follows: TGTGCCAGCAGTCAAGGGACTAGAGGCGTCTACGAGCAGTACTTC. V is TRBV6-2 or TRBV6-3 and J is TRBJ2-7; 8 bases fit TRBD2. The CDR3 totals 15 residues. Per the germline V gene, CDR1 is MNHEY and CDR2 is SVGEGT. Unmatched junction bases numbered 9, after V lost 5 bases and J lost 3 bases.

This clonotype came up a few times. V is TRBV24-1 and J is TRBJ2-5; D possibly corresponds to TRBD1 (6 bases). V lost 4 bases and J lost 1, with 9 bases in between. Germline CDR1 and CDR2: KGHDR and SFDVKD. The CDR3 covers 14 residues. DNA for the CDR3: TGTGCCACCAGTGACAGGGGAAGCCAAGAGACCCAGTACTTC. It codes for CATSDRGSQETQYF.

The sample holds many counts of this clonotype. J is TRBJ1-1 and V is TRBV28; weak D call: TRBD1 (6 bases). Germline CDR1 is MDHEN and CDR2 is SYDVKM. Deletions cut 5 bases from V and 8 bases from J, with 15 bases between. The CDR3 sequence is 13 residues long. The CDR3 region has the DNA TGTGCCAGCAGTGTACAGGGTAGGGAGGAAGCTTTCTTT. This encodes CASSVQGREEAFF.

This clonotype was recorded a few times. This chain's CDR3 is CASQTARGNTEAFF. The CDR3 nucleotides read TGTGCCAGCCAAACAGCACGGGGGAACACTGAAGCTTTCTTT. This chain connects TRBV18 to TRBJ1-1; D is unresolved. This CDR3 comprises 14 residues. V gave up 8 bases and J gave up 1 base, with 14 bases separating them. Germline CDR1 and CDR2: KGHSH and LQKENI.

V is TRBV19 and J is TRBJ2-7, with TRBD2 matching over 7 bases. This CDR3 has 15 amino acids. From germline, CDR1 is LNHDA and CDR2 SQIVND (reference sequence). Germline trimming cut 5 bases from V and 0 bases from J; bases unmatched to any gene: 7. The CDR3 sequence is CASSPGGRFSYEQYF. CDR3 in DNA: TGTGCCAGTAGTCCCGGCGGGAGATTCTCCTACGAGCAGTACTTC.

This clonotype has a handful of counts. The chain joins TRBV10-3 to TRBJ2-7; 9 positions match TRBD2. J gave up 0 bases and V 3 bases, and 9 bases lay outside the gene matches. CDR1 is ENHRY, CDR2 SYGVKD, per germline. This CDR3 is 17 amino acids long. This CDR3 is CAISDSGRQRASYEQYF. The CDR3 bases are TGTGCCATCAGTGATAGCGGGAGACAGCGTGCCTCCTACGAGCAGTACTTC.